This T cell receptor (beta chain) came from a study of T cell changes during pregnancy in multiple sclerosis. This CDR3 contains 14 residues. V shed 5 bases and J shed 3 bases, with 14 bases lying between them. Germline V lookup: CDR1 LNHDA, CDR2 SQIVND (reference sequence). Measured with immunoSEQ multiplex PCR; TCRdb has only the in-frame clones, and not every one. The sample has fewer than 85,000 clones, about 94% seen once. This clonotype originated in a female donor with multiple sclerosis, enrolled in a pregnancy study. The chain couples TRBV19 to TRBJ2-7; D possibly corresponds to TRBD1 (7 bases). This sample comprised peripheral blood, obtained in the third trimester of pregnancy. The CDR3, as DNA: TGTGCCAGTAGTCAGGGGGGAGACTACTACGAGCAGTACTTC. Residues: CASSQGGDYYEQYF.